The clone carrying this TCR beta chain was counted a few times. Its cognate antigen is unknown. 5'RACE primed from the constant segment yielded TCR alpha and TCR beta cDNA libraries bearing sample barcodes and UMIs. One entry per CDR3 protein, called by TCRdb with MiXCR from the 5' RACE reads. The table records approximately 150,000 distinct CDR3 sequences, 6% to 7% of them present only once. The sample comes from a study of T-cell memory formation after mild COVID-19. Study-level information: TCR clustering was largely donor specific. The study's findings and limits: Contracting CD4+ clones lay largely in CM and EM, with CD8+ ones residing in EMRA. Clones that got smaller from day 15 to 85 had even CD4/CD8, while clones growing later tipped toward CD4+.

The CDR3 consists of 18 residues. Germline V gene data show CDR1 as SGHRS and CDR2 as YFSETQ. J gave up 0 bases and V 0 bases, and 2 bases lay outside the gene matches. This TCR came from an adult woman who had mild COVID-19 (a few samples of this study predate the infection). Cell type and time point are not known. Sequenced material: PBMCs or a T cell subset sorted from them (not recorded which). The rearrangement links TRBV5-1 to TRBJ2-2; 13 bases are a match to TRBD2. The CDR3, as DNA: TGCGCCAGCAGCTTGGACGGACTAGCGGGAGCGAACACCGGGGAGCTGTTTTTT. Translating gives CASSLDGLAGANTGELFF.